Presented here are 24 T cell receptor beta chains from one specimen sequenced in a study of T cell responses to AZD1222 COVID-19 vaccine. The assay was immunoSEQ multiplex PCR, and TCRdb's table has in-frame clones only and misses some. The sample yields some 100,000 clones, approximately 87% seen once. The source was peripheral blood, collected 28 days after the second AZD1222 dose. All receptors derive from an adult who received the AZD1222 COVID-19 vaccine.

CDR3 nucleotide sequence: TGCGCCAGCAGCTTGGCCCCGGGACCCCGTGGCTACACCTTC. Translating gives CASSLAPGPRGYTF. The chain is built from TRBV5-1 and TRBJ1-2, with D perhaps TRBD1 (5 bases). Looked up from germline, CDR1 is SGHRS and CDR2 is YFSETQ. The CDR3 extends over 14 amino acids. V was trimmed by 0 bases and J by 7 bases, leaving 13 bases between them.

This clone was seen once. CDR3 nucleotides: TGTGCCAGCAGCTTAATGTTCTCGACCCAGGTGATCTATTACGAGCAGTACTTC. Translated: CASSLMFSTQVIYYEQYF. The chain couples TRBV7-3 to TRBJ2-7; D gene uncertain. V was cut by 1 base and J by 4 bases, with 23 bases left in between. In germline, CDR1 is SGHTA, CDR2 FQGTGA. The CDR3 has 18 amino acids. The full variable domain, in which reference TRBV7-3 and TRBJ2-7 provide the parts outside the CDR3, is GAGVSQTPSNKVTEKGKYVELRCDPISGHTALYWYRQSLGQGPEFLIYFQGTGAADDSGLPNDRFFAVRPEGSVSTLKIQRTERGDSAVYLCASSLMFSTQVIYYEQYFGPGTRLTVT.

The chain links TRBV19 to TRBJ1-2; D is uncertain. The CDR3 spans 14 residues. V shed 6 bases and J shed 4 bases, with 15 bases lying between them. Germline V lookup: CDR1 LNHDA, CDR2 SQIVND (reference sequence). Written as DNA, the CDR3 is TGTGCCAGTAGGATGAATGGGGAGTCCTATGGCTACACCTTC. This sequence encodes CASRMNGESYGYTF.

The rearrangement uses TRBV5-1 and TRBJ1-3; 10 bases align to TRBD1. This CDR3 is 16 amino acids long. J gave up 5 bases and V 3 bases, and 8 bases lay outside the gene matches. Germline V gene lookup returns CDR1 SGHRS and CDR2 YFSETQ. The CDR3 region has the DNA TGCGCCAGCAGCTCGCGACAGGGGGCATTAAGAAACACCATATATTTT. Protein: CASSSRQGALRNTIYF.

This chain connects TRBV6-4 to TRBJ2-2; 8 bases fit TRBD2. The CDR3 length is 16 residues. With V trimmed by 2 bases and J by 4 bases, 6 bases remained unmatched. CDR1 and CDR2 from the germline V gene are MRHNA and SNTAGT. CDR3 DNA sequence: TGTGCCAGCAGTGACGGCCAAGCGGGGGCCACCGGGGAGCTGTTTTTT. Amino acids: CASSDGQAGATGELFF.

The V gene is TRBV5-1, the J gene TRBJ2-5; D gene uncertain. CDR3 size: 12 residues. Germline-derived CDR1 and CDR2 are SGHRS and YFSETQ. V was cut by 1 base and J by 0 bases, with 1 base left in between. The DNA for the CDR3 is TGCGCCAGCAGCTTGTACCAAGAGACCCAGTACTTC. It encodes CASSLYQETQYF.

The rearrangement uses TRBV5-4 and TRBJ1-2; TRBD1 is a possible D gene (5 bases). CDR3 size: 14 residues. Trimming pared 4 bases from V and 1 base from J, leaving 11 bases between. Germline CDR1 and CDR2: SGHNT and YYREEE (reference sequence). The CDR3 reads CASSRGGLNYGYTF. In nucleotides, the CDR3 is TGTGCCAGCAGCCGGGGGGGACTTAACTATGGCTACACCTTC. Together with reference TRBV5-4 and TRBJ1-2, the CDR3 gives the full variable domain: ETGVTQSPTHLIKTRGQQVTLRCSSQSGHNTVSWYQQALGQGPQFIFQYYREEENGRGNFPPRFSGLQFPNYSSELNVNALELDDSALYLCASSRGGLNYGYTFGSGTRLTVV.

This clone was recorded only once. The chain employs TRBV3-1 (or the pseudogene TRBV3-2) and TRBJ1-2; D not resolved. The CDR3 totals 15 residues. The ends were cut back, 0 bases at V and 2 bases at J, with 10 bases in the middle. The germline V gene has CDR1 LGHDT and CDR2 YNNKEL (reference sequence). The CDR3: CASSQDGLGNYGYTF. CDR3 coding DNA: TGTGCCAGCAGCCAAGATGGTTTGGGAAACTATGGCTACACCTTC.

The chain couples TRBV12-3 or TRBV12-4 to TRBJ2-1, with 12 bases matching TRBD2. The V and J ends lost 5 bases and 9 bases, in that order; junction bases with no gene match: 2. This CDR3 has 13 residues. For the CDR3, the DNA is TGTGCCAGCAGTGCTAGCGGGGGGGCTGAGCAGTTCTTC. The encoded protein is CASSASGGAEQFF.

This sequence joins TRBV6-5 and TRBJ1-5; possibly TRBD1 for D (6 bases). Trimming removed 6 bases at V and 5 bases at J, with 17 bases between. Germline V gene data show CDR1 as MNHEY and CDR2 as SVGAGI. This CDR3 spans 15 amino acids. The CDR3 sequence: CASSLEGGRDQPQHF. The CDR3 coding sequence is TGTGCCAGCAGCCTCGAGGGGGGACGCGATCAGCCCCAGCATTTT.

The chain carries TRBV28 and TRBJ2-1; D might be TRBD1 (7 bases). The V end lost 5 bases, the J end lost 8 bases, and 16 bases lay between the germline ends. Germline lookup yields CDR1 MDHEN and CDR2 SYDVKM. The CDR3 is 14 residues long. Here the CDR3 reads CASSPVGGGDEQFF. The CDR3 DNA follows: TGTGCCAGCAGTCCAGTAGGGGGCGGGGATGAGCAGTTCTTC.

The chain's CDR3 is CASSISRRSYEQYF. The CDR3 DNA follows: TGTGCCAGTAGTATTTCCCGCAGGTCCTACGAGCAGTACTTC. The chain uses TRBV19 and TRBJ2-7, with unresolved D. This CDR3 region has 14 residues. Germline assignment: CDR1 LNHDA and CDR2 SQIVND (reference sequence). The V end lost 3 bases, the J end lost 1 base, and 10 bases lay between the germline ends.

For the CDR3, the DNA is TGTGCCGGATCAGGCAGGGCCTTCTATGGCTACACCTTC. Translating it yields CAGSGRAFYGYTF. The chain is built from TRBV6-5 and TRBJ1-2; D may be TRBD1 (5 bases). V was pared by 11 bases and J by 4 bases, with 17 bases between. The CDR3 runs to 13 residues. Germline V CDR1 and CDR2: MNHEY, SVGAGI.

The chain links TRBV12-5 to TRBJ2-7; 10 nucleotides match TRBD2. Trimming took 5 bases from V and 5 from J; bases not matched to a gene: 3. The CDR3 contains 13 residues. Germline CDR1 and CDR2: LGHNT and FRNRAP. The CDR3 loop is CASGGTSDHEQYF. CDR3 coding DNA: TGTGCTAGTGGTGGGACTAGCGACCACGAGCAGTACTTC.

The chain joins TRBV3-1 (or the pseudogene TRBV3-2) to TRBJ2-7, with D uncertain. There are 14 residues in the CDR3. V dropped 1 base and J dropped 2 bases, with 9 bases sitting between them. From germline, CDR1 is LGHDT and CDR2 YNNKEL (reference sequence). CDR3 sequence: CASSQGLGAYEQYF. CDR3 bases: TGTGCCAGCAGCCAAGGGCTGGGCGCCTACGAGCAGTACTTC.

The rearrangement links TRBV19 to TRBJ1-6, with D perhaps matching TRBD1 (5 bases). The V gene's germline CDR1 is LNHDA and CDR2 SQIVND (reference sequence). The CDR3 contains 14 residues. Trimming took 3 bases from V and 10 from J, leaving 13 bases between them. CDR3 DNA: TGTGCCAGTAGTATCACCCCCCGGGACTCACCCCTCCACTTT. This sequence encodes CASSITPRDSPLHF.

The chain recombines TRBV7-2 with TRBJ1-4; D unclear. Trimming left V 5 bases short and J 3 bases short, with 10 bases between. Germline assignment: CDR1 SGHTA and CDR2 FQGNSA. This CDR3 spans 14 amino acids. The CDR3 spells CASSPDLSNEKLFF. The DNA for the CDR3 is TGTGCCAGCAGCCCCGACCTTTCTAATGAAAAACTGTTTTTT.

CDR3 sequence (DNA): TGTGCCAGCAGCCAAGGGGCGGGGGGCGCCGCGGTGGCCAACGTCCTGACTTTC. Its translation is CASSQGAGGAAVANVLTF. The rearrangement joins TRBV3-1 (or the pseudogene TRBV3-2) to TRBJ2-6, with 8 bases that match TRBD2. V was pared by 1 base and J by 6 bases, with 11 bases of the junction left unmatched. The germline CDR1 and CDR2 sequences are LGHDT and YNNKEL (reference sequence). This CDR3 has 18 amino acids.

The chain couples TRBV10-3 to TRBJ1-5, with 9 bases matching TRBD1. V shed 4 bases and J 4 bases; nucleotides not matched to a gene: 2. This CDR3 is built from 14 residues. Looked up from germline, CDR1 is ENHRY and CDR2 is SYGVKD. The CDR3: CAISAGQGNQPQHF. DNA for the CDR3: TGTGCCATCAGTGCTGGACAGGGGAATCAGCCCCAGCATTTT.

The CDR3 is CASSEIRGGDQPQHF. The CDR3 coding sequence is TGTGCCAGCAGTGAAATCAGGGGCGGGGATCAGCCCCAGCATTTT. The chain recombines TRBV6-1 with TRBJ1-5, with a weak D call TRBD1 (6 bases). Trimming removed 2 bases at V and 5 bases at J, with 13 bases between. The CDR3 is 15 residues long. The germline V gene encodes CDR1 MNHNS and CDR2 SASEGT.

The chain joins TRBV11-2 to TRBJ1-2; D might be TRBD1 (5 bases). The CDR3 is 17 amino acids. Germline V lookup: CDR1 SGHAT, CDR2 FQNNGV. The ends were cut back, 9 bases at V and 5 bases at J, with 28 bases in the middle. Written as DNA, the CDR3 is TGTGCCAGTAAATTGATTAACTCGGCAGGGCCCATTTATGGCTACACCTTC. Translated: CASKLINSAGPIYGYTF. Looking up the rest from reference TRBV11-2 and TRBJ1-2 gives the full variable domain: EAGVAQSPRYKIIEKRQSVAFWCNPISGHATLYWYQQILGQGPKLLIQFQNNGVVDDSQLPKDRFSAERLKGVDSTLKIQPAKLEDSAVYLCASKLINSAGPIYGYTFGSGTRLTVV.

V gene TRBV14 combines with J gene TRBJ1-2; 8 bases fit TRBD1. The length of the CDR3 is 14 residues. Germline V gene sequence: CDR1 SGHDN, CDR2 FVKESK. V lost 6 bases and J lost 5; bases outside the gene matches: 8. The CDR3 loop reads CASSKGQGFYGYTF. As DNA, the CDR3 is TGTGCCAGCAGTAAAGGACAGGGTTTTTATGGCTACACCTTC.

The J gene is TRBJ2-7, the V gene TRBV11-2, with a tentative D call TRBD2 (6 bases). V lost 3 bases, J lost 2 bases, and 11 bases lay in between. The CDR3 length is 14 residues. In germline, CDR1 is SGHAT, CDR2 FQNNGV. CDR3 nucleotide sequence: TGTGCCAGCAGCTTGCTAGCGCTTACCTACGAGCAGTACTTC. Protein product: CASSLLALTYEQYF.

The sample holds a few counts of this clone. J is TRBJ2-1 and V is TRBV4-3; 8 nucleotides match TRBD1. The CDR3 has 15 amino acids. The V segment lost 2 bases and the J segment 6 bases; nucleotides outside the gene matches: 6. CDR1 and CDR2 from the germline V gene are LGHNA and YSLEER. CDR3 coding DNA: TGCGCCAGCAGCCAACAAGGCGACAGGGGCAATGAGCAGTTCTTC. Encoded protein: CASSQQGDRGNEQFF.